This TCR beta chain was recovered during a study of shared clonotypes between healthy human individuals. Study-level findings and limits: Researchers found naive subsets generally carried larger estimated richness than memory subsets.

Some clones are missing from TCRdb's copy, which holds only in-frame ones; the method was immunoSEQ multiplex PCR. The data contain around 990,000 clones, 77% of them singletons. To note about this clone: Its antigen is unknown.

Germline CDR1 ENHRY, CDR2 SYGVKD. Between the trimmed V and J ends, which lost 4 bases and 2 bases, there was a span of 18 bases. This CDR3 region has 16 residues. V gene TRBV10-3 combines with J gene TRBJ2-7, with D perhaps TRBD1 (6 bases). The specimen was memory CD4+ T cells from PBMCs. Subset meaning: CD45RA-negative fraction. The source is a man between 18 and 35 years old in good health. Some clones in this sample may be carry-over from other donors' samples. The CDR3 DNA follows: TGTGCCATCAGTGCCTTCGACCTGACAGGAACCTACGAGCAGTACTTC. This translates into CAISAFDLTGTYEQYF.